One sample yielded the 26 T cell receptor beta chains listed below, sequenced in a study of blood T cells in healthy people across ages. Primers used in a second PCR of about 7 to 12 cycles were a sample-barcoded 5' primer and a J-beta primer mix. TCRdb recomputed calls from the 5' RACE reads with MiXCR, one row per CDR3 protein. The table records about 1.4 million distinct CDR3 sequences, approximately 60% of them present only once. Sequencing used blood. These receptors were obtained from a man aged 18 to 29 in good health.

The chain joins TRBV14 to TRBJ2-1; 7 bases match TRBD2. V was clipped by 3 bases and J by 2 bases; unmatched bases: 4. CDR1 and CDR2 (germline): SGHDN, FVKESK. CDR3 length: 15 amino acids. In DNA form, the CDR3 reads TGTGCCAGCAGCCATACGGGGGGTGCCTACAATGAGCAGTTCTTC. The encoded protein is CASSHTGGAYNEQFF.

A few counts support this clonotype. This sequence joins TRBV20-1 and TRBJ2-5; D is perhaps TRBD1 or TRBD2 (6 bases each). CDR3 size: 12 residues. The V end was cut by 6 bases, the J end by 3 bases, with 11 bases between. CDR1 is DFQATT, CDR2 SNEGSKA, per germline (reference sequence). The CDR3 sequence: CSAQEGEETQYF. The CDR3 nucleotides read TGCAGTGCCCAGGAGGGGGAAGAGACCCAGTACTTC.

The CDR3 region is CASREQGGRETQYF. The CDR3 DNA is TGTGCCAGCAGGGAACAGGGGGGTAGAGAGACCCAGTACTTC. The V gene is TRBV12-3 or TRBV12-4, the J gene TRBJ2-5, with 8 bases identical to TRBD1. This CDR3 contains 14 residues. V lost 6 bases, J lost 4 bases, and 7 bases stayed unmatched.

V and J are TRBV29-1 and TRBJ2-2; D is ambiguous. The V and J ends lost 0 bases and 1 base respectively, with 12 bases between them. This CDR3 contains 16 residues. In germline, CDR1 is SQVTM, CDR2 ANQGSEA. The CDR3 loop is CSVEDWQDQNTGELFF. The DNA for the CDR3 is TGCAGCGTTGAAGATTGGCAGGATCAGAACACCGGGGAGCTGTTTTTT.

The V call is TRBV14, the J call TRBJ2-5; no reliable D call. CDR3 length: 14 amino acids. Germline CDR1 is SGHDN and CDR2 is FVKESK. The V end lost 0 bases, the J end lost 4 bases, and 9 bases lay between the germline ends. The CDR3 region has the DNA TGTGCCAGCAGCCAAGAACATCAGACAGAGACCCAGTACTTC. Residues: CASSQEHQTETQYF.

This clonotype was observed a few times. CDR3: CASSPIGGLAGVDEQFF. The DNA of the CDR3 is TGCGCCAGCAGCCCGATCGGGGGACTAGCGGGAGTGGATGAGCAGTTCTTC. J is TRBJ2-1 and V is TRBV4-1, with 14 positions matching TRBD2. Germline CDR1 is MGHRA and CDR2 is YSYEKL. The CDR3 runs to 17 residues. Trimming cost V 4 bases and J 8 bases; bases outside gene matches: 10.

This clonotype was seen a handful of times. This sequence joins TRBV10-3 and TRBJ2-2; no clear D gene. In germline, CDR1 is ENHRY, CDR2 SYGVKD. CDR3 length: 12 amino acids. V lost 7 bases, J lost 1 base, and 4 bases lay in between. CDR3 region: CAINRNTGELFF. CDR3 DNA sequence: TGTGCCATCAACAGGAACACCGGGGAGCTGTTTTTT.

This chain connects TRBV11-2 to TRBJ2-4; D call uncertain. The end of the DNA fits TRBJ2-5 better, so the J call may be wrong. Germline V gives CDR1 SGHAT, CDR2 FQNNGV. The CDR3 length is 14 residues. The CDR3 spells CASSLWALGETQYF. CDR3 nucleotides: TGTGCCAGCAGTTTATGGGCCTTGGGAGAGACCCAGTACTTC.

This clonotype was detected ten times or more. The CDR3 region is CASRGSEADTQYF. For the CDR3, the DNA is TGTGCCTCCCGGGGGAGCGAGGCAGATACGCAGTATTTT. The gene calls are TRBV10-3 and TRBJ2-3; tentatively, D is TRBD2 (6 bases). The CDR3 has 13 amino acids. V lost 11 bases and J lost 4, with 16 bases in between. The germline V gene encodes CDR1 ENHRY and CDR2 SYGVKD.

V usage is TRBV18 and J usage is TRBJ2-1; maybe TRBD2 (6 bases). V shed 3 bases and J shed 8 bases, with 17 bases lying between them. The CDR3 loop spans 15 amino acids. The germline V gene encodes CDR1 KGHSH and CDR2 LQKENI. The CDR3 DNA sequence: TGTGCCAGCTCACCGGGGGGACTGGAAACCGATGAGCAGTTCTTC. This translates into CASSPGGLETDEQFF. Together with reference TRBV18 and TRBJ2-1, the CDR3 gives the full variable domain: NAGVMQNPRHLVRRRGQEARLRCSPMKGHSHVYWYRQLPEEGLKFMVYLQKENIIDESGMPKERFSAEFPKEGPSILRIQQVVRGDSAAYFCASSPGGLETDEQFFGPGTRLTVL.

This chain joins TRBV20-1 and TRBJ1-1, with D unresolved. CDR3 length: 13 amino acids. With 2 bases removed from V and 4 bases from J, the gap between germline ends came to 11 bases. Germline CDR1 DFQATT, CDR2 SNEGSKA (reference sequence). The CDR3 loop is CSARSRRATEAFF. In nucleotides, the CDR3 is TGCAGTGCTAGATCCAGGCGGGCCACTGAAGCTTTCTTT.

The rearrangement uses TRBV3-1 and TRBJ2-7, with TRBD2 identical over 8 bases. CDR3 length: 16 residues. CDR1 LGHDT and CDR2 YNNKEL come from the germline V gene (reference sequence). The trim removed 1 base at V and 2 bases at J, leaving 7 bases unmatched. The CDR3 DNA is TGTGCCAGCAGCCAAGTCTCACTAGCGGCAACCTACGAGCAGTACTTC. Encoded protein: CASSQVSLAATYEQYF.

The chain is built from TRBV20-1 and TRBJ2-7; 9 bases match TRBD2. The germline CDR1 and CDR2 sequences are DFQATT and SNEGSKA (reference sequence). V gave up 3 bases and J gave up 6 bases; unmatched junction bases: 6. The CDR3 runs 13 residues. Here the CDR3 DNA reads TGCAGTGCTAGGGTAGCGGGAGACGGCGAGCAGTACTTC. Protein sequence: CSARVAGDGEQYF.

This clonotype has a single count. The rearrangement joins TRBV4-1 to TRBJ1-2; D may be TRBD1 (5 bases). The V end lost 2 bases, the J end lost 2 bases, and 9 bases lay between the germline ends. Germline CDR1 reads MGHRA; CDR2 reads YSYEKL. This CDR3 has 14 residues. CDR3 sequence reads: CASSQRDFNYGYTF. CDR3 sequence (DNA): TGCGCCAGCAGCCAAAGGGACTTCAACTATGGCTACACCTTC.

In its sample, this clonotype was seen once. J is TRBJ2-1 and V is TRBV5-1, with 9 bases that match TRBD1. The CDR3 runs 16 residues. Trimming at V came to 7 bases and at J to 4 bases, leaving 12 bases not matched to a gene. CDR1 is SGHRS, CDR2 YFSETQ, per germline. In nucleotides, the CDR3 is TGCGCCAGCTCATACGAAGGACAGGGGTTGTACAATGAGCAGTTCTTC. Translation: CASSYEGQGLYNEQFF.

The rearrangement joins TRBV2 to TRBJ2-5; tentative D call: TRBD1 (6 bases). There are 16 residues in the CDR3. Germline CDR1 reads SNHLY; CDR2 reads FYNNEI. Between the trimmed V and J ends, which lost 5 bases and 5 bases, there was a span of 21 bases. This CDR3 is CASSSRRRGLGETQYF. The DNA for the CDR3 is TGTGCCAGCAGTTCTCGCCGCAGGGGATTGGGGGAGACCCAGTACTTC. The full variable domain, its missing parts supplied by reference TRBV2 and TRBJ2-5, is EPEVTQTPSHQVTQMGQEVILRCVPISNHLYFYWYRQILGQKVEFLVSFYNNEISEKSEIFDDQFSVERPDGSNFTLKIRSTKLEDSAMYFCASSSRRRGLGETQYFGPGTRLLVL.

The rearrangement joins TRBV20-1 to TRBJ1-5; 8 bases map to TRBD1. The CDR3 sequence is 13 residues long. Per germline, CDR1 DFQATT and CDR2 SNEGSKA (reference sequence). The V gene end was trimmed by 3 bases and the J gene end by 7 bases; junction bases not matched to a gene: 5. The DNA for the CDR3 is TGCAGTGCTAGCGCAGGGGGCGGGCAGCCCCAGCATTTT. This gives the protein CSASAGGGQPQHF.

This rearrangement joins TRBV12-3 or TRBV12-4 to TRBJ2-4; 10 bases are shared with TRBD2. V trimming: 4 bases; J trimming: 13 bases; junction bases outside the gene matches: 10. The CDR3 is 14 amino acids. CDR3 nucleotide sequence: TGTGCCAGCAGTTCCGGACTAGCGGCCCCTCAGCAGTACTTC. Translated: CASSSGLAAPQQYF.

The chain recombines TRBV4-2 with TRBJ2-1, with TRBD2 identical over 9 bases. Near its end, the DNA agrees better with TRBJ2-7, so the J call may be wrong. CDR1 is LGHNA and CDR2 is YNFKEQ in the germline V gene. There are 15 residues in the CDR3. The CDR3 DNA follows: TGTGCCAGCAGCTTCCCTAGCGGGGCGGGCAATGAGCAGTACTTC. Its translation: CASSFPSGAGNEQYF.

CDR3 protein: CASSQDPWTSGGSQETQYF. The CDR3 DNA reads TGTGCCAGCAGCCAAGATCCCTGGACTAGCGGTGGATCTCAAGAGACCCAGTACTTC. The rearrangement links TRBV3-1 to TRBJ2-7; 10 bases agree with TRBD2. The J call is uncertain, as TRBJ2-5 better fits the DNA end. Germline CDR1 LGHDT, CDR2 YNNKEL (reference sequence). The CDR3 runs to 19 residues.

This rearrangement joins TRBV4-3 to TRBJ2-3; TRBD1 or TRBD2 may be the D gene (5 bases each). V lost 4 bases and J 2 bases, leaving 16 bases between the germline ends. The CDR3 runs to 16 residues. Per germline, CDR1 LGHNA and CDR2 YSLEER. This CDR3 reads CASSPRDRRPTDTQYF. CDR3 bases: TGCGCCAGCAGCCCAAGGGACCGTCGCCCCACAGATACGCAGTATTTT.

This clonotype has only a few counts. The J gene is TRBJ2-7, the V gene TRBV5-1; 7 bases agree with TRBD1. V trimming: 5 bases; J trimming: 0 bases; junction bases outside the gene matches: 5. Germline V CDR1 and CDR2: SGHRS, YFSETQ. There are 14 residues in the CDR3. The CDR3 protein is CASRSGDSSYEQYF. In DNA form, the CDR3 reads TGCGCCAGCAGATCCGGGGACAGCTCCTACGAGCAGTACTTC.

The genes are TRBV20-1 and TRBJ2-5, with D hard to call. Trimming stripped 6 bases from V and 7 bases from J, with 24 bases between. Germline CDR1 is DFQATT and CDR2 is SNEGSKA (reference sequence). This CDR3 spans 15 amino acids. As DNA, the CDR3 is TGCAGTGCCTATTATAGACGGGCCTCGTCACGGACCCAGTACTTC. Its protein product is CSAYYRRASSRTQYF.

The CDR3 protein is CASSLTGLAENYEQYF. In nucleotides, the CDR3 is TGTGCCAGCAGCTTAACGGGACTAGCGGAAAACTACGAGCAGTACTTC. The genes are TRBV7-2 and TRBJ2-7; the match to TRBD2 covers 11 bases. The ends lost 2 bases at V and 3 bases at J; junction bases unmatched: 6. The length of the CDR3 is 16 residues. CDR1 and CDR2 from the germline V gene are SGHTA and FQGNSA. Full variable domain (remainder filled in from reference TRBV7-2 and TRBJ2-7): GAGVSQSPSNKVTEKGKDVELRCDPISGHTALYWYRQSLGQGLEFLIYFQGNSAPDKSGLPSDRFSAERTGGSVSTLTIQRTQQEDSAVYLCASSLTGLAENYEQYFGPGTRLTVT.

The CDR3 sequence: CASSVGRHGYTF. CDR3 DNA sequence: TGTGCCAGCAGCGTCGGAAGGCACGGCTACACCTTC. This chain connects TRBV11-2 to TRBJ1-2; D is unclear. Germline assignment: CDR1 SGHAT and CDR2 FQNNGV. The CDR3 contains 12 residues. The germline V and J ends were trimmed by 5 bases and 8 bases, with 12 bases remaining between them.

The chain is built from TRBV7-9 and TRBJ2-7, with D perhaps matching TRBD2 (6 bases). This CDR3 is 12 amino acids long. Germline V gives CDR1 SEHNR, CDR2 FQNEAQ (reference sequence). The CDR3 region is CVGGGTTYEQYF. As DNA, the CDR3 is TGTGTCGGTGGCGGGACGACCTACGAGCAGTACTTC. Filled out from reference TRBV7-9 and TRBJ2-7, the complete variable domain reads DTGVSQNPRHKITKRGQNVTFRCDPISEHNRLYWYRQTLGQGPEFLTYFQNEAQLEKSRLLSDRFSAERPKGSFSTLEIQRTEQGDSAMYLCVGGGTTYEQYFGPGTRLTVT.